These 27 T cell receptor beta chains originate from one sample sequenced in a study of regulatory T cells in long-lasting Graves disease. The time point denotes: newly diagnosed GD, antithyroid drugs for less than 3 months. Scientists built the TCR library using RNA that was extracted from PBMCs. Arm-PCR of CDR3 regions and iRepertoire HTBI primers were used to build TCR beta libraries. MiXCR, run by TCRdb on the multiplex PCR reads, gives a single entry per CDR3 protein. The repertoire holds about 440,000 distinct CDR3 sequences, with about 15% as singletons. These data also featured in a second study, about T cells in Graves' hyperthyroidism and ophthalmopathy.

The sample here was peripheral blood mononuclear cells (PBMCs), taken at new diagnosis, from a patient treated with antithyroid drugs. These receptor sequences come from a woman younger than 45 with Graves disease.

This clonotype was counted many times. The DNA for the CDR3 is TGTGCCAGCAGTTTATCTGGCCGAATGACGGGGGAGACCCAGTACTTC. This codes for CASSLSGRMTGETQYF. This chain links TRBV27 with TRBJ2-5; possible D gene TRBD2, 5 bases. Germline loops: CDR1 MNHEY, CDR2 SMNVEV (reference sequence). V was shortened by 0 bases and J by 5 bases, with 16 bases between the two germline ends. The CDR3 length is 16 residues.

V usage is TRBV2 and J usage is TRBJ2-1; 10 bases align to TRBD2. V was pared by 4 bases and J by 8 bases, with 5 bases of the junction left unmatched. From germline, CDR1 is SNHLY and CDR2 FYNNEI. The CDR3 consists of 14 residues. In nucleotides, the CDR3 is TGTGCCAGCAGTGCTAGCGGGAGAAGAGATGAGCAGTTCTTC. Amino acid sequence: CASSASGRRDEQFF.

The rearrangement joins TRBV5-1 to TRBJ2-7; 11 nucleotides align to TRBD2. The CDR3 totals 17 residues. After removal of 0 bases from V and 2 bases from J, the junction contained 7 bases not matched to a gene. The germline gives CDR1 SGHRS, CDR2 YFSETQ. This chain's CDR3 is CASSLGGTSGEAYEQYF. The DNA of the CDR3 is TGCGCCAGCAGCTTGGGGGGGACTAGCGGCGAGGCCTACGAGCAGTACTTC.

This clonotype was detected many times. The V call is TRBV7-8, the J call TRBJ2-4; D unclear. The ends were cut back, 4 bases at V and 5 bases at J, with 3 bases in the middle. Per germline, CDR1 SGHVS and CDR2 FQNEAQ. The CDR3 spans 11 residues. CDR3 coding DNA: TGTGCCAGCAGCTCTCAAAACATTCAGTACTTC. Its protein product is CASSSQNIQYF. The whole variable domain, remainder taken from reference TRBV7-8 and TRBJ2-4, is GAGVSQSPRYKVAKRGQDVALRCDPISGHVSLFWYQQALGQGPEFLTYFQNEAQLDKSGLPSDRFFAERPEGSVSTLKIQRTQQEDSAVYLCASSSQNIQYFGAGTRLSVL.

This sequence joins TRBV10-3 and TRBJ2-5; no firm D call. The CDR3 sequence is 13 residues long. Germline loops: CDR1 ENHRY, CDR2 SYGVKD. The V gene lost 4 bases and the J gene lost 1 base, with 7 bases spanning the gap. Here the CDR3 reads CAISAPSQETQYF. The CDR3 DNA reads as TGTGCCATCAGTGCCCCCTCCCAAGAGACCCAGTACTTC.

This clonotype was counted many times. The CDR3, as DNA: TGTGCCAGCAGTTACGACCCAAACTCGTTCACAGATACGCAGTATTTT. Translated: CASSYDPNSFTDTQYF. The chain links TRBV6-9 to TRBJ2-3; D unresolved. The CDR3 contains 16 residues. Trimming took 3 bases from V and 2 from J, leaving 15 bases between them. Germline CDR1 is MNHGY and CDR2 is SVAAGI.

The rearrangement uses TRBV30 and TRBJ2-2; the D call may be TRBD1 or TRBD2 (6 bases each). Between the trimmed V and J ends, which lost 1 base and 5 bases, there was a span of 14 bases. CDR1 and CDR2 (germline): GTSNPN, SVGIG (reference sequence). CDR3 length: 15 residues. CDR3 DNA sequence: TGTGCCTGGAGTGAAGGGGGGCCGGGAACCGGGGAGCTGTTTTTT. It specifies CAWSEGGPGTGELFF.

This chain connects TRBV5-1 to TRBJ2-2, with 15 bases that match TRBD2. This CDR3 has 18 residues. With V trimmed by 5 bases and J by 6 bases, 11 bases remained unmatched. In germline, CDR1 is SGHRS, CDR2 YFSETQ. Here the CDR3 reads CASSFGLAGGPAAGELFF. The CDR3 DNA reads as TGCGCCAGCAGTTTTGGACTAGCGGGAGGGCCAGCGGCCGGGGAGCTGTTTTTT. Full variable domain (outside the CDR3, taken from reference TRBV5-1 and TRBJ2-2): KAGVTQTPRYLIKTRGQQVTLSCSPISGHRSVSWYQQTPGQGLQFLFEYFSETQRNKGNFPGRFSGRQFSNSRSEMNVSTLELGDSALYLCASSFGLAGGPAAGELFFGEGSRLTVL.

This chain links TRBV27 with TRBJ2-2; 10 bases fit TRBD2. Germline-derived CDR1 and CDR2 are MNHEY and SMNVEV (reference sequence). Trimming at V came to 6 bases and at J to 6 bases, leaving 4 bases not matched to a gene. This CDR3 spans 14 amino acids. The CDR3 here is CASSLAGVPGELFF. The CDR3 DNA follows: TGTGCCAGCAGCCTAGCGGGAGTTCCCGGGGAGCTGTTTTTT.

This clonotype was observed many times. The chain recombines TRBV7-9 with TRBJ1-1, with TRBD1 as a possible D gene (5 bases). V was cut by 6 bases and J by 1 base, with 9 bases left in between. Germline V gene lookup returns CDR1 SEHNR and CDR2 FQNEAQ (reference sequence). CDR3 size: 13 residues. This CDR3 reads CASRGQGNTEAFF. The CDR3 DNA sequence: TGTGCCAGCAGAGGTCAGGGGAACACTGAAGCTTTCTTT.

The rearrangement links TRBV18 to TRBJ2-1; 7 bases fit TRBD2. With V trimmed by 4 bases and J by 3 bases, 15 bases remained unmatched. Germline CDR1 is KGHSH and CDR2 is LQKENI. The CDR3 extends over 18 amino acids. The CDR3 sequence is CASSLIRAREGLYNEQFF. The CDR3, as DNA: TGTGCCAGCTCACTAATTCGTGCGAGGGAGGGCCTCTACAATGAGCAGTTCTTC.

This clonotype has a single count. A much larger clone differs from this one at a single base, so this may be a read error. V gene TRBV6-1 combines with J gene TRBJ1-6; D is ambiguous. CDR3 length: 14 residues. Germline CDR1 MNHNS, CDR2 SASEGT. Trimming pared 1 base from V and 7 bases from J, leaving 8 bases between. CDR3 sequence reads: CASSEDYPNSPLHF. The CDR3 nucleotides read TGTGCCAGCAGTGAAGATTATCCAAATTCACCCCTCCACTTT.

The table lists this clonotype with many counts. This chain links TRBV2 with TRBJ2-1, with 8 nucleotides matching TRBD2. J lost 5 bases, V lost 3 bases, and 6 bases had no gene match. CDR1 is SNHLY, CDR2 FYNNEI, per germline. This CDR3 has 15 residues. CDR3 residues: CASSDWLAGHNEQFF. The CDR3 nucleotides read TGTGCCAGCAGTGACTGGCTAGCGGGTCACAATGAGCAGTTCTTC.

This clonotype showed up many times. The chain recombines TRBV28 with TRBJ1-2; TRBD1 aligns across 10 bases. CDR3 size: 15 residues. Unmatched junction bases numbered 9, after V lost 5 bases and J lost 6 bases. The germline CDR1 and CDR2 sequences are MDHEN and SYDVKM. In DNA form, the CDR3 reads TGTGCCAGCAGTCCACTGCGACAGGGGGCGGATGGCTACACCTTC. This gives the protein CASSPLRQGADGYTF.

Details on this clonotype: As the CDR3 is not closed by the conserved phenylalanine or tryptophan, this likely results from a read error. Because the CDR3's place on the DNA is in doubt, the DNA is left out and the CDR3 is given as listed by TCRdb. The chain uses TRBV7-3 and TRBJ2-4; the table's D call of TRBD2 was not tested on the DNA. The CDR3 length is 17 residues, termini included. Germline loops: CDR1 SGHTA, CDR2 FQGTGA. The CDR3 spells CASFHRASGTHEQYFGP.

This clonotype came up many times. This rearrangement joins TRBV18 to TRBJ2-5; perhaps TRBD2 as D (6 bases). Near its end, the DNA agrees better with TRBJ2-1, so the J call may be wrong. The germline CDR1 and CDR2 sequences are KGHSH and LQKENI. CDR3 length: 17 residues. CDR3 residues: CASSPPLGTLQSNEQFF. For the CDR3, the DNA is TGTGCCAGCTCACCCCCCCTGGGGACTCTACAGTCCAATGAGCAGTTCTTC.

This clonotype turned up a few times. The chain uses TRBV5-1 and TRBJ2-2; 7 bases agree with TRBD2. CDR1 SGHRS and CDR2 YFSETQ come from the germline V gene. The trim removed 0 bases at V and 0 bases at J, leaving 5 bases unmatched. The CDR3 length is 17 residues. The CDR3 loop reads CASSLATGGANTGELFF. The CDR3 nucleotides read TGCGCCAGCAGCTTGGCCACGGGAGGCGCGAACACCGGGGAGCTGTTTTTT.

The sample holds a few counts of this clonotype. V usage is TRBV20-1 and J usage is TRBJ1-4; possibly TRBD1 for D (6 bases). CDR1 and CDR2 (germline): DFQATT, SNEGSKA (reference sequence). Trimming shortened V by 2 bases and J by 6 bases, and 16 bases separated the two germline ends. There are 15 residues in the CDR3. CDR3 region: CSARPTGARDEKLFF. The CDR3 coding sequence is TGCAGTGCTAGACCGACGGGGGCGAGGGATGAAAAACTGTTTTTT.

With regard to this clonotype: This clone may be a read error of a much larger clone one base away. The chain is built from TRBV12-3 or TRBV12-4 and TRBJ2-1; no clear D. CDR3 length: 14 amino acids. In DNA form, the CDR3 reads TGTGCCAGCAGTTTTTTCAGTTCCTACAATGAGCAGTCCTTC. Residues: CASSFFSSYNEQSF.

This chain links TRBV6-1 with TRBJ2-1; D is perhaps TRBD1 (5 bases). The DNA matches TRBJ2-5 better at its end, which makes the J call doubtful. Germline V CDR1 and CDR2: MNHNS, SASEGT. The CDR3 length is 13 residues. CDR3 residues: CATRQTAQETQYF. The CDR3 bases are TGTGCCACCCGACAGACAGCCCAAGAGACCCAGTACTTC.

The chain combines TRBV30 with TRBJ2-3, with unresolved D. The CDR3 totals 12 residues. V was shortened by 4 bases and J by 0 bases, with 5 bases between the two germline ends. Germline V CDR1 and CDR2: GTSNPN, SVGIG (reference sequence). The CDR3 sequence: CAWTASTDTQYF. The CDR3 nucleotides are TGTGCCTGGACAGCCAGCACAGATACGCAGTATTTT.

In this sample, this clonotype turned up a few times. This rearrangement joins TRBV9 to TRBJ2-3, with D unclear. CDR3 length equals 12 residues. The V end was cut by 0 bases, the J end by 4 bases, with 3 bases between. The germline CDR1 and CDR2 sequences are SGDLS and YYNGEE. CDR3 amino acids: CASSVEADTQYF. Here the CDR3 DNA reads TGTGCCAGCAGCGTAGAGGCAGATACGCAGTATTTT.

The chain employs TRBV7-7 and TRBJ2-2; TRBD1 agrees at 8 bases. The CDR3 contains 17 residues. Per germline, CDR1 SSHAT and CDR2 FNYEAQ (reference sequence). V gave up 5 bases and J gave up 2 bases; unmatched junction bases: 10. The DNA for the CDR3 is TGTGCCAGCAGCCCTAGCCTGACAGGGGTTAACACCGGGGAGCTGTTTTTT. Translation: CASSPSLTGVNTGELFF. Combining the CDR3 with reference TRBV7-7 and TRBJ2-2 gives the whole variable domain GAGVSQSPRYKVTKRGQDVTLRCDPISSHATLYWYQQALGQGPEFLTYFNYEAQPDKSGLPSDRFSAERPEGSISTLTIQRTEQRDSAMYRCASSPSLTGVNTGELFFGEGSRLTVL.

A note on this clonotype: Sequence at one end of the junction differs from germline and may be a read error. The chain combines TRBV7-7 with TRBJ1-1; D is uncertain. CDR3 length: 15 amino acids. From germline, CDR1 is SSHAT and CDR2 FNYEAQ (reference sequence). The CDR3 region is CASSPLGGESTEAFF. In DNA form, the CDR3 reads TGTGCTAGCAGCCCTCTGGGAGGCGAAAGCACTGAAGCTTTCTTT.

This clonotype was observed a handful of times. CDR3 protein: CAWSVEGRRGNTIYF. The CDR3 DNA sequence: TGTGCCTGGAGTGTGGAGGGGCGCCGTGGAAACACCATATATTTT. This chain uses TRBV30 with TRBJ1-3, with D possibly matching TRBD1 (5 bases). CDR3 length: 15 residues. V lost 0 bases to trimming and J lost 3 bases, with 12 bases between them. Germline V gene sequence: CDR1 GTSNPN, CDR2 SVGIG (reference sequence).

In this sample, this clonotype turned up many times. This chain uses TRBV30 with TRBJ1-2; D remains unclear. With 0 bases removed from V and 6 bases from J, the gap between germline ends came to 8 bases. Germline V gene lookup returns CDR1 GTSNPN and CDR2 SVGIG (reference sequence). The CDR3 is 12 residues long. The chain's CDR3 is CAWSVYRNGYTF. Written as DNA, the CDR3 is TGTGCCTGGAGTGTATATCGTAATGGCTACACCTTC.

The sample holds many counts of this clonotype. The rearrangement links TRBV11-2 to TRBJ2-7; 10 positions agree with TRBD1. CDR1 is SGHAT, CDR2 FQNNGV, per germline. The CDR3 consists of 15 residues. V dropped 5 bases and J dropped 3; count of bases not matched to a gene: 7. The CDR3 DNA sequence: TGTGCCAGCAGCCGAACCGGGACAGGGGTCTACGAGCAGTACTTC. Residues: CASSRTGTGVYEQYF.